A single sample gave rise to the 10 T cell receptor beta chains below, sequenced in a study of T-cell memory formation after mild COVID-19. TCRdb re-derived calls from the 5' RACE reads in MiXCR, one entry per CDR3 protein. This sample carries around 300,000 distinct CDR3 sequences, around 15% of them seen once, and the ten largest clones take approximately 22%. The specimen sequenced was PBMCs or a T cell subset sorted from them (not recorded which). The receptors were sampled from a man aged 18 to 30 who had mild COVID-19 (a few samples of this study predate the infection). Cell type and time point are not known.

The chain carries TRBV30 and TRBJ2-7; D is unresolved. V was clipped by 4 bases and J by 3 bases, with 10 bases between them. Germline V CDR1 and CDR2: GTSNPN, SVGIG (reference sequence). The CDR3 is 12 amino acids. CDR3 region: CAWNYGGYEQYF. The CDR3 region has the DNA TGTGCCTGGAATTACGGTGGCTACGAGCAGTACTTC.

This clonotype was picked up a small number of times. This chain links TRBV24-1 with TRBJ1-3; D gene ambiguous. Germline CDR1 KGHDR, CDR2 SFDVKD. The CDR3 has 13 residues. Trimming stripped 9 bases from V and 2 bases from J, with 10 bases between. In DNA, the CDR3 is TGTGCCACCCAGAAGGCCCCTGGAAACACCATATATTTT. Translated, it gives CATQKAPGNTIYF.

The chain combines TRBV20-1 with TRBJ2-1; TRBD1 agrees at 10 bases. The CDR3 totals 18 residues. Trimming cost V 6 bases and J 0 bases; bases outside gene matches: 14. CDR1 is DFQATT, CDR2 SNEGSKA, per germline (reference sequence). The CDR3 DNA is TGCAGTGCCCCCGGGACAGGGGCTAACCGGAGCTCCTACAATGAGCAGTTCTTC. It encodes CSAPGTGANRSSYNEQFF.

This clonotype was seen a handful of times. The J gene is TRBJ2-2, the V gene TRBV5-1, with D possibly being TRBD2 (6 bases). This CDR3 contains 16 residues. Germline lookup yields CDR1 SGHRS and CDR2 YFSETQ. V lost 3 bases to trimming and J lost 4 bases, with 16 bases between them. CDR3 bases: TGCGCCAGCAGCTCCGACGGGGGATACCTCACCGGGGAGCTGTTTTTT. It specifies CASSSDGGYLTGELFF.

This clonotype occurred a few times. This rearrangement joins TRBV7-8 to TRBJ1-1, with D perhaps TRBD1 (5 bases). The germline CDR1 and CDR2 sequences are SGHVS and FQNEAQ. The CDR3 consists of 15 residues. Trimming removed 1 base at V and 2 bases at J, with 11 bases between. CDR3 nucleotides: TGTGCCAGCAGCTTAGTGGGCAGGGCCAACACTGAAGCTTTCTTT. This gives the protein CASSLVGRANTEAFF.

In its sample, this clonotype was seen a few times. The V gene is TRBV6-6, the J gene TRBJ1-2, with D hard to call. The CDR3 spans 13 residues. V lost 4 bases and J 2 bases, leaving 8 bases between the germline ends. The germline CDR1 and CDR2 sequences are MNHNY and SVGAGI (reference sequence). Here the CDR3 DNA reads TGTGCCAGCAGTTGGTCGGTAAACTATGGCTACACCTTC. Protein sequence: CASSWSVNYGYTF.

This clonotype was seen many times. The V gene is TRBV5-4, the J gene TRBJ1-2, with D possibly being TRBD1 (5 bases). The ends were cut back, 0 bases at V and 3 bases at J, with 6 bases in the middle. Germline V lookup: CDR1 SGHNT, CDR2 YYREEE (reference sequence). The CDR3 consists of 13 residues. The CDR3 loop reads CASSLGRDYGYTF. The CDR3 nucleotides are TGTGCCAGCAGCTTGGGCAGGGACTATGGCTACACCTTC.

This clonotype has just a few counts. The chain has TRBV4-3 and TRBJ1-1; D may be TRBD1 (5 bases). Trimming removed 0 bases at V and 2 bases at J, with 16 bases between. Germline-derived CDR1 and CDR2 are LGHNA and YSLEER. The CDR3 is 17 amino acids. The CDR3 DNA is TGCGCCAGCAGCCAAGAAGGCTTTGGAGGGGATAACACTGAAGCTTTCTTT. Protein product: CASSQEGFGGDNTEAFF.

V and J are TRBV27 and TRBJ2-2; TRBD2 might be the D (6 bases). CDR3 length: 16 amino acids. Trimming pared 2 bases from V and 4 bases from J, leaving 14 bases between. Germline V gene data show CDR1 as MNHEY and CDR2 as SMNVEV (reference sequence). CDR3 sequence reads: CASSLAGTALTGELFF. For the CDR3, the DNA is TGTGCCAGCAGTTTAGCGGGGACGGCCCTCACCGGGGAGCTGTTTTTT.

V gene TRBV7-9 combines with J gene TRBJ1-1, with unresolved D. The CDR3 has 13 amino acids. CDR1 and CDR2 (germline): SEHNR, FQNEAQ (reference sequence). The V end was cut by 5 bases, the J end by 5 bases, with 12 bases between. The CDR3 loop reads CASSPQRVTEAFF. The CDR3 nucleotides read TGTGCCAGCAGCCCCCAGAGGGTAACTGAAGCTTTCTTT. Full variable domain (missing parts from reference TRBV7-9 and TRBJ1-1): DTGVSQNPRHKITKRGQNVTFRCDPISEHNRLYWYRQTLGQGPEFLTYFQNEAQLEKSRLLSDRFSAERPKGSFSTLEIQRTEQGDSAMYLCASSPQRVTEAFFGQGTRLTVV.